The T cell receptor (beta chain) described here comes from a study of shared clonotypes between healthy human individuals. This CDR3 has 12 amino acids. The V gene's germline CDR1 is SGDLS and CDR2 YYNGEE. The table came from immunoSEQ multiplex PCR; TCRdb's copy has only in-frame clones and leaves some out. The sample shows 630,000 or so clones, roughly 98% of them seen only once. Selected positively for CCR7 and CD45RO-negative, naive CD8 cells excluded terminally differentiated effector memory CD45RA+ cells. Study results and caveats: As a rule, naive subsets had a larger estimated richness than memory subsets. Relative to clonotypes present in all four donors, those not shared had lower generation probabilities.

This clone was counted a single time. The antigen is unknown. This clonotype was obtained from a man younger than 40 in good health. Sequenced material: naive CD8+ T cells sorted from blood. The chain carries TRBV9 and TRBJ2-2, with D tentatively TRBD1 (6 bases). The DNA for the CDR3 is TGTGCGACGGACAGCAACACCGGGGAGCTGTTTTTT. Protein: CATDSNTGELFF. Looking up the rest from reference TRBV9 and TRBJ2-2 gives the full variable domain: DSGVTQTPKHLITATGQRVTLRCSPRSGDLSVYWYQQSLDQGLQFLIQYYNGEERAKGNILERFSAQQFPDLHSELNLSSLELGDSALYFCATDSNTGELFFGEGSRLTVL.